The next 22 T cell receptor beta chains were all read from a single sample in a study of identical twins (dated by TCRdb to 2015 to 2016). Library generation was performed with 5' RACE. This sample was sequenced with an Illumina HiSeq 2000. In-frame beta chains were kept once TCRdb had trimmed the public reads at Q25 with fastp and called clones with MiXCR. Rows are unified per CDR3 protein, each entry keeping the most common DNA and genes. For this sample the table gives approximately 300,000 distinct CDR3 sequences, of which just under 9.5% were detected only once. The ten largest clones take up approximately 6.6% of the sample. These data also featured in a second study, about yellow fever vaccine responses in identical twins.

Sequencing input: CD8+ T cells sorted from blood. The receptors here all came from a young woman in good health.

The J gene is TRBJ2-7, the V gene TRBV7-9; a weak D match, TRBD2 (6 bases). The CDR3 length is 15 residues. The V and J ends lost 5 bases and 3 bases respectively, with 17 bases between them. Germline V gene sequence: CDR1 SEHNR, CDR2 FQNEAQ (reference sequence). This chain's CDR3 is CASSLAAGSIYEQYF. The CDR3 DNA is TGTGCCAGCAGCCTGGCGGCGGGATCGATCTACGAGCAGTACTTC. Full variable domain (rest looked up from reference TRBV7-9 and TRBJ2-7): DTGVSQNPRHKITKRGQNVTFRCDPISEHNRLYWYRQTLGQGPEFLTYFQNEAQLEKSRLLSDRFSAERPKGSFSTLEIQRTEQGDSAMYLCASSLAAGSIYEQYFGPGTRLTVT.

The chain joins TRBV20-1 to TRBJ2-7, with D possibly being TRBD1 or TRBD2 (5 bases each). From germline, CDR1 is DFQATT and CDR2 SNEGSKA (reference sequence). This CDR3 has 15 residues. Trimming removed 0 bases at V and 4 bases at J, with 16 bases between. The CDR3 bases are TGCAGTGCTAGAGATCTTGGGGGAGTGACATACGAGCAGTACTTC. As protein: CSARDLGGVTYEQYF.

The V gene is TRBV6-4, the J gene TRBJ2-3, with 9 bases fitting TRBD2. CDR1 MRHNA and CDR2 SNTAGT come from the germline V gene. There are 14 residues in the CDR3. J was trimmed by 6 bases and V by 3 bases; bases with no gene match: 4. CDR3 coding DNA: TGTGCCAGCAGTGATAGCGGGAGAGGTGATACGCAGTATTTT. Its translation is CASSDSGRGDTQYF.

J is TRBJ2-3 and V is TRBV4-3; no firm D call. Germline V gene data show CDR1 as LGHNA and CDR2 as YSLEER. CDR3 length equals 14 residues. The ends were cut back, 0 bases at V and 7 bases at J, with 11 bases in the middle. The CDR3: CASSQDAGGHTQYF. CDR3 sequence (DNA): TGCGCCAGCAGCCAAGATGCTGGCGGACATACGCAGTATTTT.

In this sample, this clonotype turned up many times. The rearrangement links TRBV5-1 to TRBJ1-4, with D possibly being TRBD1 (6 bases). CDR1 is SGHRS and CDR2 is YFSETQ in the germline V gene. The V and J ends lost 2 bases and 0 bases respectively, with 11 bases between them. This CDR3 contains 16 residues. CDR3 protein: CASSFRDTATNEKLFF. DNA of the CDR3: TGCGCCAGCAGCTTCCGGGACACAGCAACTAATGAAAAACTGTTTTTT.

This chain joins TRBV27 and TRBJ2-7; D gene uncertain. CDR1 and CDR2 (germline): MNHEY, SMNVEV (reference sequence). Trimming took 5 bases from V and 5 from J, leaving 22 bases between them. The CDR3 extends over 16 amino acids. CDR3 region: CASSPRTLRAGDEQYF. CDR3 coding DNA: TGTGCCAGCAGTCCCCGAACTCTAAGGGCTGGGGACGAGCAGTACTTC.

This chain joins TRBV27 and TRBJ2-7; perhaps TRBD1 as D (6 bases). The V end was cut by 5 bases, the J end by 5 bases, with 13 bases between. The CDR3 length is 13 residues. CDR1 and CDR2 (germline): MNHEY, SMNVEV (reference sequence). CDR3 DNA sequence: TGTGCCAGCAGTCCGCCAGGGGCCCACGAGCAGTACTTC. The encoded protein is CASSPPGAHEQYF.

The table lists this clonotype with a few counts. V gene TRBV19 combines with J gene TRBJ2-4, with 11 nucleotides matching TRBD2. The germline gives CDR1 LNHDA, CDR2 SQIVND (reference sequence). V lost 1 base to trimming and J lost 0 bases; unmatched junction nucleotides: 5. The CDR3 is 18 residues long. The DNA for the CDR3 is TGTGCCAGTAGTATAGGGGGACTAGCGGTACTAGCCAAAAACATTCAGTACTTC. This gives the protein CASSIGGLAVLAKNIQYF.

This clonotype was seen ten or more times. The chain couples TRBV29-1 to TRBJ2-1; 7 nucleotides match TRBD1. The CDR3 is 12 amino acids. Trimming at V came to 6 bases and at J to 3 bases, leaving 2 bases not matched to a gene. Germline CDR1 reads SQVTM; CDR2 reads ANQGSEA. This CDR3 is CSVRTGYNEQFF. CDR3 nucleotide sequence: TGCAGCGTCCGGACAGGCTACAATGAGCAGTTCTTC.

V usage is TRBV7-9 and J usage is TRBJ2-2; D might be TRBD1 (6 bases). CDR3 length: 16 amino acids. Trimming took 6 bases from V and 1 from J, leaving 15 bases between them. CDR1 is SEHNR, CDR2 FQNEAQ, per germline (reference sequence). CDR3 amino acids: CASSPRGTQNTGELFF. The CDR3 nucleotides read TGTGCCAGCAGTCCAAGGGGGACACAGAACACCGGGGAGCTGTTTTTT. The full variable domain, rest sourced from reference TRBV7-9 and TRBJ2-2, is DTGVSQNPRHKITKRGQNVTFRCDPISEHNRLYWYRQTLGQGPEFLTYFQNEAQLEKSRLLSDRFSAERPKGSFSTLEIQRTEQGDSAMYLCASSPRGTQNTGELFFGEGSRLTVL.

The chain links TRBV15 to TRBJ2-1, with D tentatively TRBD2 (5 bases). Germline loops: CDR1 LNHNV, CDR2 YYDKDF (reference sequence). Trimming stripped 1 base from V and 8 bases from J, with 12 bases between. The CDR3 spans 14 residues. The DNA for the CDR3 is TGTGCCACCAGCAGAGGTACAAACGGGGATGAGCAGTTCTTC. This sequence encodes CATSRGTNGDEQFF.

The V call is TRBV6-2 or TRBV6-3, the J call TRBJ2-1; 12 bases line up with TRBD2. The CDR3 is made up of 18 amino acids. Germline loops: CDR1 MNHEY, CDR2 SVGEGT. V shed 2 bases, J shed 4 bases, and the junction held 9 bases outside the gene matches. CDR3: CASSYGPSGGGVYNEQFF. In DNA form, the CDR3 reads TGTGCCAGCAGTTACGGGCCTAGCGGGGGGGGCGTTTACAATGAGCAGTTCTTC.

This clonotype showed up just a few times. The chain recombines TRBV30 with TRBJ2-7; 7 bases line up with TRBD2. The CDR3 has 13 amino acids. Germline CDR1 is GTSNPN and CDR2 is SVGIG (reference sequence). V dropped 0 bases and J dropped 3; count of bases not matched to a gene: 2. The CDR3 sequence is CAWSVAGIYEQYF. The CDR3 DNA is TGTGCCTGGAGTGTAGCGGGAATCTACGAGCAGTACTTC.

This clonotype was observed many times. The gene calls are TRBV7-2 and TRBJ2-1; perhaps TRBD2 as D (5 bases). V lost 0 bases and J lost 7, with 10 bases in between. CDR3 length: 14 residues. In germline, CDR1 is SGHTA, CDR2 FQGNSA. The CDR3 DNA sequence: TGTGCCAGCAGCTTAGCGCCTAGCCCAAATGAGCAGTTCTTC. Amino acid sequence: CASSLAPSPNEQFF.

This clonotype has more than one count but fewer than ten. J is TRBJ2-2 and V is TRBV28, with TRBD1 matching over 9 bases. The V gene end was trimmed by 7 bases and the J gene end by 7 bases; junction bases not matched to a gene: 7. The germline gives CDR1 MDHEN, CDR2 SYDVKM. The CDR3 is 14 residues long. The DNA of the CDR3 is TGTGCCAGCACCCACAGGGGGCAAGGCGGGGAGCTGTTTTTT. Translating gives CASTHRGQGGELFF.

The chain employs TRBV20-1 and TRBJ2-1; D remains ambiguous. V lost 3 bases and J 8 bases, leaving 11 bases between the germline ends. The CDR3 runs 12 residues. Germline V gene data show CDR1 as DFQATT and CDR2 as SNEGSKA (reference sequence). CDR3 sequence reads: CSASHAEYEQFF. The CDR3 DNA reads as TGCAGTGCTAGTCATGCGGAATATGAGCAGTTCTTC.

In this sample, this clonotype turned up a few times. The V and J genes are TRBV6-5 and TRBJ2-7; D possibly corresponds to TRBD1 (5 bases). CDR3 length: 13 amino acids. Trimming pared 4 bases from V and 2 bases from J, leaving 9 bases between. CDR1 is MNHEY, CDR2 SVGAGI, per germline. DNA of the CDR3: TGTGCCAGCAGTTCGGACACCGCCTACGAGCAGTACTTC. This codes for CASSSDTAYEQYF.

The chain is built from TRBV9 and TRBJ2-5; a possible D gene is TRBD1 (6 bases). CDR1 SGDLS and CDR2 YYNGEE come from the germline V gene. The CDR3 spans 14 residues. V was cut by 3 bases and J by 1 base, with 10 bases left in between. The chain's CDR3 is CASSDTGFQETQYF. DNA of the CDR3: TGTGCCAGCAGCGATACAGGGTTCCAAGAGACCCAGTACTTC.

There are many counts of this clonotype. The chain carries TRBV7-9 and TRBJ1-2, with unresolved D. The ends were cut back, 10 bases at V and 5 bases at J, with 20 bases in the middle. CDR3 length: 14 amino acids. CDR1 SEHNR and CDR2 FQNEAQ come from the germline V gene (reference sequence). CDR3 nucleotides: TGTGCCAACGAAGAGAATGTCGGGCCTTATGGCTACACCTTC. It yields the protein CANEENVGPYGYTF.

This clonotype was seen more than once but under ten times. J is TRBJ1-1 and V is TRBV15; TRBD1 is a possible D gene (5 bases). CDR1 and CDR2 from the germline V gene are LNHNV and YYDKDF (reference sequence). The CDR3 runs to 11 residues. The V end was cut by 8 bases, the J end by 7 bases, with 11 bases between. The CDR3 DNA sequence: TGTGCCACCTCGGGGGGTATTGAAGCTTTCTTT. It is translated as CATSGGIEAFF.

This clonotype was counted a few times. This sequence joins TRBV4-1 and TRBJ2-1; 7 bases map to TRBD2. The V and J ends lost 1 base and 9 bases, in that order; junction bases with no gene match: 6. This CDR3 has 14 amino acids. The germline V gene encodes CDR1 MGHRA and CDR2 YSYEKL. The CDR3 DNA reads TGCGCCAGCAGCCAAGGGGAGGGGCGGGGTGAGCAGTTCTTC. Translated: CASSQGEGRGEQFF.

This clonotype was counted once. A much larger clone lies a single base off, so this may be a read error. V and J are TRBV28 and TRBJ2-7, with 10 bases lining up with TRBD1. V dropped 2 bases and J dropped 9; count of bases not matched to a gene: 10. Germline V CDR1 and CDR2: MDHEN, SYDVKM. The CDR3 sequence is 15 residues long. The CDR3 DNA reads as TGTGCCAGCAGTTTAAGGACAGGGGGTATCGACGTGCAGTACTTC. Translating gives CASSLRTGGIDVQYF.